This TCR beta chain was documented in a study of cytomegalovirus exposure and HLA in healthy donors. Primers included in the PCR were 60 Vbeta and 13 Jbeta primers. Only in-frame clones appear in the TCRdb table, and some are missing; sequencing was by immunoSEQ multiplex PCR. The data show about 140,000 clones, with around four fifths seen just once and 2% to 2.5% held by the top ten. The V gene's germline CDR1 is SGHDN and CDR2 FVKESK. This CDR3 is 19 amino acids long. V lost 1 base, J lost 0 bases, and 10 bases stayed unmatched. The origin of this receptor is a man younger than 45 in good health and CMV-seronegative. The V and J genes are TRBV14 and TRBJ2-1, with 9 bases identical to TRBD2. Sequencing was carried out using PBMCs. CDR3 nucleotide sequence: TGTGCCAGCAGCCAAGGACTGGGGAGTAGCGGGAGCTCCTACAATGAGCAGTTCTTC. Residues: CASSQGLGSSGSSYNEQFF.